This T cell receptor beta chain was identified in a study of cytomegalovirus exposure and HLA in healthy donors (TCRdb year 2017). Context from the whole study: An earlier analysis of 550 to 700 of the donors reported about 290 Gb of sequence data and some 120 million unique TCR beta sequences from about 200 million T cells. Approximately 310 gigabases of sequencing data and tens of millions of unique TCR sequences were included in an early release covering around 600 HLA-typed donors. Of the approximately 400 genotyped donors, approximately 80% fell in the genetic ancestry cluster associated with self-reported Caucasian donors. The study aimed to test whether cataloging public T cell receptors could reveal signatures of past pathogen exposure. The T cell repertoires of 670 or so subjects were profiled by immunosequencing and related to cytomegalovirus serostatus. In addition to the first cohort of hundreds of subjects, a separate validation cohort of approximately 130 different subjects was used. The study combined high-throughput TCR immunosequencing, statistical association of individual TCRs with disease status, and machine learning to predict cytomegalovirus infection status. In a later analysis, previously published TCR beta repertoires from several hundred donors were re-analyzed and high-resolution HLA genotyping was added so that TCR occurrence patterns could be studied. Rather than drawing on any new phenotypic data, the later analysis identified candidate immune exposures from TCR beta sequences and the way those sequences occurred across donors. An earlier analysis of approximately 580 of the donors used high-throughput TCR beta sequencing to judge whether each TCR beta V gene segment behaved as functional or pseudogenic. Donor age, sex, ethnicity and CMV serostatus were compiled alongside the repertoire data. A later genetic analysis used genome-wide SNP genotypes for about 60% of the roughly 670 donors, treating that subset as a discovery cohort. Every repertoire in the discovery cohort had been generated on one and the same sequencing platform. HLA typing included class I and class II loci at four-digit resolution. The number of donors typed differed by locus, with 629-630 for A, B, C, DRB1 and DQB1, more than 500 for DQA1, 600 to 610 for DPA1, and about 450 for DPB1. Because of strong linkage in the cohort, roughly 5 DR-DQ haplotypes were treated as single units for association and clustering. Among a few hundred genotyped donors of the cohort, an average of about 240,000 unique TCR beta nucleotide sequences were sequenced per donor, 15% to 20% of them non-productive.

This clone has a handful of counts. Its binding antigen is unknown. Per-base quality was not reported, and no clone a single base away is much larger than it. The paper's findings and limits, for the study overall: HLA typing was unavailable for some donors at each locus, so association tests used only the typed subset. Compared with equally common non-associated chains, HLA-associated TCR beta chains in a later analysis were more clonally expanded and had lower generation probabilities. For the cohort, immune exposure information was limited to CMV serostatus. Presence/absence analyses assumed roughly uniform sequencing depth across donors, an assumption that may not hold. A further reported finding was that TCR beta sequences accurately predicted the HLA-A and HLA-B alleles for most subjects in the first cohort. The authors suggested that the approach could potentially be generalized to other disease states and immunological phenotypes. Several of the top co-occurrence clusters appeared to be linked to parvovirus B19, influenza, CMV and Epstein-Barr virus, according to a later analysis. Assigning TCR associations to individual alleles was difficult when HLA alleles, especially DR and DQ, strongly co-occurred. A few of the identified cytomegalovirus-associated TCR beta chains were confirmed in vitro to be specific for cytomegalovirus antigens. In a later genetic analysis, a missense DCLRE1C variant was associated with V-gene and J-gene trimming of TCR beta chains, and the association was replicated in an independent cohort. A later analysis found that TCR association rates varied across HLA loci, with DRB1 alleles showing the most associated TCRs and HLA-C alleles the fewest. In an earlier analysis of around 600 of the donors, most TCR beta V segments were observed in productive rearrangements about 90% or about 30% of the time, broadly matching IMGT annotations. While some public TCRs were present in many individuals, most TCR sequences turned up only very rarely across donors. In this cohort, only TCR beta chains were sequenced, and detectable features were limited by the absence of alpha or paired-chain data. The study gave a list of 150 to 200 TCR beta chains associated with cytomegalovirus. Fewer than 20 rarely observed V segments, including chromosome 9 orphons, were excluded from the earlier analysis of several hundred of the donors because counts were too low. A group of highly shared sequence variants was considered likely to be a technical artifact of the sequencing pipeline. In a later analysis, some 17,000 TCR beta sequences were associated with specific HLA alleles at a false discovery rate of 0.05. Compared with the approximately 670-donor mean, donors in an Asian-associated ancestry cluster had fewer N-insertions in productive TCRs, according to a later genetic analysis. A later analysis found that most CMV-associated TCR beta chains appeared HLA-restricted, with HLA associations seemingly driven largely by CMV exposure. The classifier was reported to diagnose cytomegalovirus status with high specificity and sensitivity in both the original and validation cohorts. Linkage disequilibrium might explain the correlated functional status among segregating V segments, but an unknown experimental factor could not be excluded.

The library came from the immunoSEQ multiplex PCR assay. A mixture of 60 forward primers for TCR Vbeta segments and 13 reverse primers for TCR Jbeta segments was used in the multiplex PCR. The CDR3 region of rearranged TCR beta genes was amplified from genomic DNA with a multiplex PCR assay. The Illumina HiSeq System was used to sequence the amplified TCR beta libraries as 87-base-pair reads. The published analysis was carried out like this. A later analysis counted approximately 76 million unique TCR beta chains across the 690 or so repertoires, and roughly 9.9 million of these chains were shared by at least two donors. Raw reads were error-corrected and collapsed into unique sequences by a nearest-neighbor algorithm in which closely related sequences were merged to remove PCR and sequencing errors. Alignment of CDR3 sequences to IMGT reference sequences was used to assign V, D and J gene segments. For a sequence to be retained, a match of at least six nucleotides to both a V gene segment and a J gene segment was required. Rearrangements were classified as productive when the CDR3 lacked stop codons and remained in frame with V and J, and all other rearrangements were classified as non-productive. CDR3 was defined by IMGT convention, running from the second conserved V-encoded cysteine to the conserved J-encoded phenylalanine. The earlier analysis of about 620 of the donors excluded sequences that lacked an unambiguous match to a single V gene segment. In an earlier analysis of approximately 560 of the donors, a V segment was called functional when productive rearrangements were above 56.7%, and segregating when the standard deviation between donors exceeded 5%. A statistical classification framework was built to diagnose cytomegalovirus status from the catalog of TCR beta chain sequences. In a later analysis, TCR nucleotide sequences were compared against IMGT/GENE-DB human TR gene sequences so that V and J genes could be assigned. In a later analysis, CDR3 sequences and most-parsimonious VDJ recombination scenarios were assigned using the TCRdist pipeline. A later analysis defined each TCR beta chain by its CDR3 amino acid sequence plus V-gene family, and excluded reads lacking a unique V-gene family. As a way to deal with suspected cross-contamination and a sequencing artifact, a later analysis dropped under 600 nucleotide sequences that were highly shared and had low generation probability. In a later analysis, a clonal expansion index was calculated for each public chain from normalized within-repertoire ranks of inferred template counts. In a later analysis, generation probabilities were computed using a VDJ recombination model fitted to out-of-frame rearrangements, and the results were checked against IGoR. Hypergeometric tests were used in a later analysis to score TCR-TCR, TCR-HLA and TCR-CMV co-occurrence, with a repertoire-size bias correction applied to the TCR pairs. In a later analysis, false discovery rates were estimated by permuting HLA or CMV assignments 20 times. In a later analysis, co-occurring TCRs were grouped with DBSCAN, and TCRdist sequence similarity was added when clustering was performed within HLA-allele-positive subsets. For co-occurrence clustering, repertoires with fewer than 30,000 or more than 120,000 public chains were excluded, along with about five repertoires with anomalous nucleotide sharing. TCRdb carries this immuneACCESS record with in-frame sequences only. Its versions omit some clonotypes, under half of them owing to an unresolved V gene in the studies checked, with the rest unexplained. Clonal size and the V and J genes are those of that table, whereas D and trimming came from the DNA. The sample data list about 120,000 clones, and 80% to 90% of these were observed just once. The ten largest clones take up about 3.5% of the sample.

In total, 630 or so healthy bone marrow donors made up the cohort. At the time of sampling, every cohort member was nominally healthy, though immune exposures that went unrecorded were likely present. The donor was CMV seropositive and was included in the group of some 290 seropositive cohort members. A peripheral blood sample was collected from each donor, and TCR beta sequencing was performed on peripheral blood mononuclear cells. The Qiagen DNeasy Blood Extraction Kit was used to extract genomic DNA from the blood cell samples. Sequencing used PBMCs. This receptor was taken from a woman aged 40 to 50 in good health and CMV-seropositive.

CDR3 sequence: CASSLRGVEAFF. The nucleotides read TGTGCCAGCAGCTTAAGAGGCGTTGAAGCTTTCTTT. The V gene is TRBV7-2 and the J gene is TRBJ1-1, with the D gene not confidently named. V is shortened by 2 bases, J by 7 bases, and the region joining them spans 8 bases. CDR1 is given as SGHTA and CDR2 as FQGNSA, both from the germline V gene. Spanning cysteine to phenylalanine, the CDR3 consists of 12 amino acids. Solely the CDR3 DNA is kept, with 36 bases framed from the first base.